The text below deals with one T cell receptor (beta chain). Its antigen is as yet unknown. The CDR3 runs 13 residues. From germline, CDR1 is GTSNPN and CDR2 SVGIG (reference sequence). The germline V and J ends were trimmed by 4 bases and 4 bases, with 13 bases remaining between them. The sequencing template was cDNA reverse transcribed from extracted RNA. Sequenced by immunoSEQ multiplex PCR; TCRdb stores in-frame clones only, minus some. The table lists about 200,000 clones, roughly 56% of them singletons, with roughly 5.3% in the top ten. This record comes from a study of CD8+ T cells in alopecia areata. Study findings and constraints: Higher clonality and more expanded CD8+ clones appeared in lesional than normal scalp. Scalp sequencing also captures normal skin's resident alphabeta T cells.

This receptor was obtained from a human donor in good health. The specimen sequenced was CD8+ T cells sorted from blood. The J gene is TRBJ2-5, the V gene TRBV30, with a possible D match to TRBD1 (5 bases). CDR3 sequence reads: CAWTLGAGETQYF. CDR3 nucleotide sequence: TGTGCCTGGACTTTAGGGGCCGGAGAGACCCAGTACTTC.